One sample yielded the 18 T cell receptor beta chains listed below, sequenced in a study of CD8 T cells in ankylosing spondylitis. Whole-study findings and limits: In ankylosing spondylitis blood, a motif of several highly homologous TCR beta variants appeared characteristic.

What these receptors recognize is not known. MiXCR was run by TCRdb on the 5' RACE reads, yielding one entry per CDR3 protein. The profile covers more than 650,000 distinct CDR3 sequences, with around 11% appearing a single time and 0.45% to 0.6% taken by the ten largest. Material: blood, either unsorted or a sorted T cell fraction (not recorded which). The receptors stem from a male donor with ankylosing spondylitis.

V is TRBV29-1 and J is TRBJ2-7; weak D call: TRBD2 (5 bases). The germline V and J ends were trimmed by 7 bases and 5 bases, with 12 bases remaining between them. Per germline, CDR1 SQVTM and CDR2 ANQGSEA. This CDR3 comprises 11 residues. The CDR3 sequence: CSAWEPHEQYF. In DNA, the CDR3 is TGCAGCGCTTGGGAGCCCCACGAGCAGTACTTC.

This clonotype came up a few times. The CDR3 is CASSPWGITQETQYF. The DNA of the CDR3 is TGTGCCAGCAGCCCCTGGGGTATTACCCAAGAGACCCAGTACTTC. The V and J genes are TRBV11-2 and TRBJ2-5; D remains ambiguous. This CDR3 spans 15 amino acids. With 5 bases removed from V and 1 base from J, the gap between germline ends came to 14 bases. Germline lookup yields CDR1 SGHAT and CDR2 FQNNGV.

The V call is TRBV7-6, the J call TRBJ2-2; D may be TRBD2 (5 bases). The CDR3 extends over 15 amino acids. V was trimmed by 5 bases and J by 2 bases, leaving 12 bases between them. Germline CDR1 reads SGHVS; CDR2 reads FNYEAQ. CDR3 residues: CASSAAGVNTGELFF. DNA of the CDR3: TGTGCCAGCAGCGCTGCCGGGGTTAACACCGGGGAGCTGTTTTTT.

The chain couples TRBV28 to TRBJ2-1; D is unclear. Trimming left V 5 bases short and J 6 bases short, with 11 bases between. From germline, CDR1 is MDHEN and CDR2 SYDVKM. The CDR3 length is 13 residues. Written as DNA, the CDR3 is TGTGCCAGCAGTACACCGACTGGCAATGAGCAGTTCTTC. It is translated as CASSTPTGNEQFF.

This clonotype was counted only a few times. J is TRBJ2-5 and V is TRBV5-1; D gene uncertain. This CDR3 contains 14 residues. Trimming cost V 5 bases and J 0 bases, with 11 bases left between them. Germline V gene sequence: CDR1 SGHRS, CDR2 YFSETQ. The CDR3 loop reads CASSSRRYQETQYF. In DNA form, the CDR3 reads TGCGCCAGCAGTTCCAGGAGATACCAAGAGACCCAGTACTTC.

The genes are TRBV10-3 and TRBJ2-5, with 7 bases lining up with TRBD2. Germline V gene sequence: CDR1 ENHRY, CDR2 SYGVKD. The CDR3 totals 16 residues. After removal of 4 bases from V and 2 bases from J, the junction contained 10 bases not matched to a gene. The CDR3, as DNA: TGTGCCATCAGTGTCGGGCGCGGGAGCGCACAAGAGACCCAGTACTTC. The encoded protein is CAISVGRGSAQETQYF.

The gene calls are TRBV30 and TRBJ1-3; 9 nucleotides match TRBD1. Per germline, CDR1 GTSNPN and CDR2 SVGIG (reference sequence). CDR3 length: 13 residues. V lost 7 bases to trimming and J lost 3 bases; unmatched junction nucleotides: 4. DNA of the CDR3: TGTGCCTCGGACAGGGGATATGGAAACACCATATATTTT. Encoded protein: CASDRGYGNTIYF.

This clonotype has more than one count but fewer than ten. CDR3 sequence reads: CSASPGTGSSYEQYF. In DNA form, the CDR3 reads TGCAGTGCTTCCCCCGGGACTGGAAGCTCCTACGAGCAGTACTTC. The chain employs TRBV20-1 and TRBJ2-7; tentatively, D is TRBD2 (6 bases). This CDR3 is built from 15 residues. With 5 bases removed from V and 0 bases from J, the gap between germline ends came to 17 bases. Germline CDR1 DFQATT, CDR2 SNEGSKA (reference sequence).

The V and J genes are TRBV9 and TRBJ2-5; 7 nucleotides line up with TRBD1. Germline V lookup: CDR1 SGDLS, CDR2 YYNGEE. The CDR3 has 14 residues. The J segment lost 2 bases and the V segment lost 4 bases, leaving 5 bases of the junction unmatched. The chain's CDR3 is CASSFDRDQETQYF. As DNA, the CDR3 is TGTGCCAGCAGCTTCGACAGGGATCAAGAGACCCAGTACTTC.

The table lists this clonotype with many counts. The chain has TRBV12-3 or TRBV12-4 and TRBJ1-1; D call uncertain. The CDR3 loop spans 13 amino acids. The V end was cut by 2 bases, the J end by 2 bases, with 6 bases between. CDR3 region: CASSLNSNTEAFF. The CDR3 DNA reads TGTGCCAGCAGTTTAAACAGTAACACTGAAGCTTTCTTT.

V is TRBV5-1 and J is TRBJ2-5; 13 nucleotides align to TRBD2. Trimming cost V 0 bases and J 3 bases; bases outside gene matches: 2. The CDR3 loop spans 16 amino acids. Germline loops: CDR1 SGHRS, CDR2 YFSETQ. DNA of the CDR3: TGCGCCAGCAGCTTGGCCGGGACTAGCGGGGAAGAGACCCAGTACTTC. It translates to CASSLAGTSGEETQYF.

The V and J genes are TRBV7-9 and TRBJ1-2, with 12 bases aligning to TRBD1. Germline-derived CDR1 and CDR2 are SEHNR and FQNEAQ (reference sequence). V lost 5 bases to trimming and J lost 7 bases; unmatched junction nucleotides: 8. The CDR3 is made up of 15 amino acids. CDR3 nucleotide sequence: TGTGCCAGCAGCACGCCGGGACAGGGGGCGACTGGCTACACCTTC. The encoded protein is CASSTPGQGATGYTF.

This clonotype was observed a few times. CDR3 amino acids: CSASEFFETGAGANVLTF. The CDR3, as DNA: TGCAGTGCTAGCGAATTCTTCGAAACGGGAGCTGGGGCCAACGTCCTGACTTTC. The chain carries TRBV20-1 and TRBJ2-6, with D tentatively TRBD2 (6 bases). The CDR3 is 18 amino acids. Per germline, CDR1 DFQATT and CDR2 SNEGSKA (reference sequence). Trimming pared 3 bases from V and 2 bases from J, leaving 20 bases between.

This clonotype was observed many times. A junction boundary mismatches the germline segment, possibly from a read error. The genes are TRBV7-7 and TRBJ2-3; D ambiguous. This CDR3 contains 13 residues. Germline V gives CDR1 SSHAT, CDR2 FNYEAQ (reference sequence). CDR3 nucleotides: TGTGCTAGCAGCTTAGATGGTCGAGATACGCAGTATTTT. Its protein is CASSLDGRDTQYF. The full variable domain, rest sourced from reference TRBV7-7 and TRBJ2-3, is GAGVSQSPRYKVTKRGQDVTLRCDPISSHATLYWYQQALGQGPEFLTYFNYEAQPDKSGLPSDRFSAERPEGSISTLTIQRTEQRDSAMYRCASSLDGRDTQYFGPGTRLTVL.

The CDR3 sequence is CSVERGVSGSGELFF. The CDR3, as DNA: TGCAGCGTTGAGAGGGGGGTTAGCGGGAGCGGGGAGCTGTTTTTT. V usage is TRBV29-1 and J usage is TRBJ2-2; TRBD2 matches at 9 bases. Germline loops: CDR1 SQVTM, CDR2 ANQGSEA. With 3 bases clipped from V and 7 bases from J, the junction kept 9 bases outside the gene matches. The CDR3 has 15 residues.

The rearrangement joins TRBV20-1 to TRBJ2-3, with no clear D. The CDR3 runs to 16 residues. Germline values: CDR1 DFQATT, CDR2 SNEGSKA (reference sequence). V shed 0 bases and J shed 2 bases, with 15 bases lying between them. The CDR3 DNA sequence: TGCAGTGCTAGAGATCTCTTTGGCCGGGCCACAGATACGCAGTATTTT. Translation: CSARDLFGRATDTQYF.

The sample holds a few counts of this clonotype. This chain uses TRBV7-6 with TRBJ2-7; D gene uncertain. The CDR3 contains 12 residues. The germline V gene has CDR1 SGHVS and CDR2 FNYEAQ. With 5 bases removed from V and 2 bases from J, the gap between germline ends came to 7 bases. The CDR3 loop reads CASSPAPYEQYF. Written as DNA, the CDR3 is TGTGCCAGCAGCCCCGCCCCCTACGAGCAGTACTTC.

V usage is TRBV20-1 and J usage is TRBJ2-7; 7 bases are shared with TRBD2. Germline trimming cut 0 bases from V and 0 bases from J; bases unmatched to any gene: 5. Germline CDR1 DFQATT, CDR2 SNEGSKA (reference sequence). This CDR3 spans 15 amino acids. The CDR3 DNA is TGCAGTGCTAGAGACCAGACTAGCAGCTCCTACGAGCAGTACTTC. It yields the protein CSARDQTSSSYEQYF.